A selection of T cell receptor beta chains follows, all from one sample in a study of regulatory T cells in long-lasting Graves disease. TCRdb ran MiXCR on the multiplex PCR reads and lists one entry per CDR3 protein. The profile shows about 430,000 distinct CDR3 sequences, around 23% of them singletons. The sample consisted of peripheral blood mononuclear cells (PBMCs), taken when the disease was refractory, from a patient treated with antithyroid drugs. These receptor sequences come from a female donor with Graves disease. The CDR3 runs from the conserved cysteine through the conserved F or W. The D gene is left open where the match is weak. Where a row states a size, it is once, few, many or the class of an expanded clone; other rows omit it.

D,size,V,J,CDR3,DNA
TRBD2,few,TRBV6-1,TRBJ2-2,CASISSGRGTGELFF,TGTGCCAGCATCTCTAGCGGGAGGGGGACCGGGGAGCTGTTTTTT
-,few,TRBV4-1,TRBJ2-7,CASSNPGQGLPYEQYF,TGCGCCAGCAGCAATCCGGGGCAGGGATTACCCTACGAGCAGTACTTC
-,-,TRBV24-1,TRBJ1-4,CAGVTGQSNEKLFF,TGTGCCGGGGTAACCGGGCAGTCTAATGAAAAACTGTTTTTT
-,-,TRBV9,TRBJ2-5,CASSRDSRQETQYF,TGTGCCAGCAGCAGAGACAGCAGGCAAGAGACCCAGTACTTC
-,many,TRBV15,TRBJ2-5,CATSVPQGRETQYF,TGTGCCACCAGCGTTCCCCAGGGGAGGGAGACCCAGTACTTC
TRBD2,-,TRBV12-5,TRBJ2-5,CASLNSGAVGETQYF,TGTGCTAGTTTAAATAGCGGGGCAGTGGGAGAGACCCAGTACTTC
-,-,TRBV7-8,TRBJ2-3,CASSLSIVYTDTQYF,TGTGCCAGCAGCTTGAGCATAGTGTACACAGATACGCAGTATTTT
TRBD1,many,TRBV13,TRBJ2-7,CASSKAPGQGEYEQYF,TGTGCCAGCAGCAAAGCCCCGGGACAGGGGGAGTACGAGCAGTACTTC
-,many,TRBV10-3,TRBJ2-7,CAISEDGDEQYF,TGTGCCATCAGTGAAGACGGAGACGAGCAGTACTTC
TRBD1,-,TRBV20-1,TRBJ2-7,CSARRSTPTPTGRSYEQYF,TGCAGTGCTAGACGATCTACCCCCACCCCGACAGGGCGATCCTACGAGCAGTACTTC
-,-,TRBV7-9,TRBJ2-2,CASSLVGYNTGELFF,TGTGCCAGCAGCTTAGTGGGGTACAACACCGGGGAGCTGTTTTTT
TRBD1,-,TRBV19,TRBJ2-7,CASSKTGADYEQYF,TGTGCCAGTAGTAAAACAGGGGCGGACTACGAGCAGTACTTC
TRBD1,once,TRBV7-9,TRBJ2-2,CASSPRDRLTGELFF,TGTGCCAGCAGCCCCCGGGACAGACTCACCGGGGAGCTGTTTTTT
TRBD1,many,TRBV28,TRBJ2-7,CASSQRQGGTYEQYF,TGTGCCAGCAGCCAACGACAGGGGGGGACCTACGAGCAGTACTTC
TRBD2,-,TRBV2,TRBJ2-3,CASRPLAGVPTDTQYF,TGTGCCAGCAGACCCCTAGCGGGAGTTCCGACAGATACGCAGTATTTT
TRBD1,-,TRBV9,TRBJ1-1,CASSGPPGTAPEAFF,TGTGCCAGCAGCGGGCCACCGGGGACAGCCCCTGAAGCTTTCTTT
-,-,TRBV19,TRBJ2-4,CASSIADLAKNIQYF,TGTGCCAGTAGTATAGCAGACCTAGCCAAAAACATTCAGTACTTC
-,-,TRBV11-2,TRBJ2-1,CASGRGAINEQFF,TGTGCCAGCGGCAGGGGGGCCATCAATGAGCAGTTCTTC
TRBD1,many,TRBV12-3/TRBV12-4,TRBJ1-1,CASSFWTGGTEAFF,TGTGCCAGCAGTTTCTGGACAGGGGGCACTGAAGCTTTCTTT
TRBD1,-,TRBV20-1,TRBJ1-2,CSARGHDRDRLPYGYTF,TGCAGTGCTAGAGGCCACGACCGGGACAGGCTGCCTTATGGCTACACCTTC
-,many,TRBV20-1,TRBJ1-1,CSARDKGSAEAFF,TGCAGTGCTAGAGATAAGGGCAGCGCTGAAGCTTTCTTT
-,few,TRBV5-1,TRBJ2-7,CASSLDPLASYEQYF,TGCGCCAGCAGCTTGGACCCCCTAGCGTCCTACGAGCAGTACTTC
-,-,TRBV9,TRBJ2-5,CASSDPHGAAAYMQETQYF,TGTGCCAGCAGCGACCCCCACGGAGCGGCAGCTTACATGCAAGAGACCCAGTACTTC
-,many,TRBV3-1,TRBJ1-6,CASSLRDKQFSPLHF,TGTGCCAGCAGCCTCCGGGACAAACAGTTTTCACCCCTCCACTTT
-,-,TRBV20-1,TRBJ1-5,CSARISGYGDQPQHF,TGCAGTGCTAGAATCTCGGGGTATGGGGATCAGCCCCAGCATTTT
-,many,TRBV7-3,TRBJ1-1,CASSFVVNTEAFF,TGTGCCAGCAGCTTTGTAGTGAACACTGAAGCTTTCTTT
-,few,TRBV12-3/TRBV12-4,TRBJ2-3,CASSLSQGSGDTQYF,TGTGCCAGCAGTTTGAGTCAGGGGTCGGGAGATACGCAGTATTTT
-,-,TRBV5-1,TRBJ2-7,CASSSSPASTYEQYF,TGCGCCAGCAGCTCCAGTCCAGCCTCTACCTACGAGCAGTACTTC
-,many,TRBV28,TRBJ2-5,CASRFHGVEETQYF,TGTGCCAGCAGATTCCACGGAGTGGAAGAGACCCAGTACTTC
-,-,TRBV4-1,TRBJ1-1,CASSQDPSEAFF,TGCGCCAGCAGCCAAGACCCCAGTGAAGCTTTCTTT
TRBD2,-,TRBV20-1,TRBJ2-1,CSARESGRRLAGVVEQFF,TGCAGTGCTAGAGAAAGTGGCCGTAGGCTAGCGGGAGTAGTTGAGCAGTTCTTC
-,many,TRBV27,TRBJ2-7,CASSLYQGGSHEQYF,TGTGCCAGCAGTTTATATCAGGGGGGATCCCACGAGCAGTACTTC
-,many,TRBV18,TRBJ1-4,CASSPDLEEKLFF,TGTGCCAGCTCACCGGACCTCGAGGAAAAACTGTTTTTT
-,-,TRBV10-3,TRBJ1-1,CASADFGGNTEAFF,TGTGCCAGCGCCGATTTCGGAGGGAACACTGAAGCTTTCTTT
TRBD2,many,TRBV20-1,TRBJ2-5,CSAESGSRETQYF,TGCAGTGCTGAAAGCGGGAGTCGGGAGACCCAGTACTTC
TRBD2,-,TRBV10-3,TRBJ2-5,CAISESPGTSGRFETQYF,TGTGCCATCAGTGAGTCGCCCGGGACTAGCGGGAGGTTTGAGACCCAGTACTTC
-,many,TRBV7-2,TRBJ2-7,CASSPGGVFSYEQYF,TGTGCCAGCAGCCCGGGTGGCGTCTTCTCCTACGAGCAGTACTTC
-,many,TRBV24-1,TRBJ2-2,CATSEGTTGELFF,TGTGCCACCAGTGAAGGTACGACCGGGGAGCTGTTTTTT
TRBD2,many,TRBV28,TRBJ2-7,CASRAGTSGYYEQYF,TGTGCCAGCAGAGCTGGGACTAGCGGGTACTACGAGCAGTACTTC
-,many,TRBV7-3,TRBJ2-5,CASSLYPSGEETQYF,TGTGCCAGCAGCTTATACCCGTCTGGGGAAGAGACCCAGTACTTC
TRBD1,many,TRBV3-1,TRBJ1-2,CASSSTGFYGYTF,TGTGCCAGCAGTTCGACAGGGTTCTATGGCTACACCTTC
-,-,TRBV19,TRBJ2-5,CAGSIGLQWTQYF,TGTGCCGGTAGTATAGGCTTACAGTGGACCCAGTACTTC
-,-,TRBV7-8,TRBJ2-1,CASSLRADYSPNEQFF,TGTGCCAGCAGCTTACGGGCGGACTATAGTCCAAATGAGCAGTTCTTC
-,-,TRBV29-1,TRBJ2-6,CSVASPGANVLTF,TGCAGCGTTGCCAGTCCTGGGGCCAACGTCCTGACTTTC
-,many,TRBV15,TRBJ1-1,CATRRVGLGTEAFF,TGTGCCACCAGGAGAGTGGGTTTGGGCACTGAAGCTTTCTTT
TRBD1,-,TRBV28,TRBJ2-1,CASSHGQANEQFF,TGTGCCAGCAGTCATGGACAGGCCAATGAGCAGTTCTTC
-,few,TRBV5-1,TRBJ1-4,CASSLWRQGGEKLFF,TGTGCCAGCAGCTTGTGGCGGCAGGGTGGCGAAAAACTGTTTTTT
TRBD1,many,TRBV12-3/TRBV12-4,TRBJ2-5,CASSSGQAGPETQYF,TGTGCCAGCAGTTCTGGACAGGCCGGCCCAGAGACCCAGTACTTC
-,many,TRBV28,TRBJ2-7,CASLPGTQSFEQYF,TGTGCCAGCCTCCCCGGGACACAGTCCTTTGAGCAGTACTTC
-,-,TRBV7-3,TRBJ1-1,CASSDYHPGTPFFRVPEAFF,TGTGCCAGCAGCGACTATCATCCGGGGACACCTTTTTTCCGAGTACCAGAAGCTTTCTTT
TRBD1,few,TRBV5-8,TRBJ1-5,CASSGWGQGTFGNQPQHF,TGTGCCAGCAGCGGCTGGGGACAGGGAACGTTCGGCAATCAGCCCCAGCATTTT
-,many,TRBV6-1,TRBJ2-2,CASSQVDGYTGELFF,TGTGCCAGCAGTCAAGTGGATGGGTACACCGGGGAGCTGTTTTTT
TRBD2,many,TRBV6-1,TRBJ2-5,CASSTLAGEQTQYF,TGTGCCAGCAGCACTCTAGCGGGAGAACAGACCCAGTACTTC
-,many,TRBV28,TRBJ2-7,CASSLPPAYEQYF,TGTGCCAGCAGTTTACCGCCCGCCTACGAGCAGTACTTC
TRBD2,many,TRBV28,TRBJ2-5,CASSPREGSQETQYF,TGTGCCAGCAGTCCTCGGGAGGGCAGCCAAGAGACCCAGTACTTC
-,few,TRBV7-2,TRBJ2-2,CASSLDRVVAGELFF,TGTGCCAGCAGCTTAGACAGGGTGGTGGCCGGGGAGCTGTTTTTT
-,many,TRBV2,TRBJ1-1,CASSEAATGYMNTEAFF,TGTGCCAGCAGTGAAGCCGCTACTGGATATATGAACACTGAAGCTTTCTTT
-,few,TRBV20-1,TRBJ2-3,CSARRYPSVDTQYF,TGCAGTGCTAGGCGTTACCCCTCCGTAGATACGCAGTATTTT
TRBD1,-,TRBV20-1,TRBJ1-5,CSAPDRGRFSNQPQHF,TGCAGTGCCCCGGACAGGGGGAGATTTAGCAATCAGCCCCAGCATTTT